This T cell receptor (beta chain) was captured in a study of blood T cells in healthy people across ages. For the second PCR, which ran for 7 to 11 cycles, a sample-barcoded 5' primer and a J-beta primer mix were used. Every single cDNA molecule received a tag from a template-switch adaptor with 12 random nucleotides. TCRdb reprocessed the 5' RACE reads with MiXCR, giving one entry per CDR3 protein. The data show fewer than 800,000 distinct CDR3 sequences, approximately 50% seen once. Trimming took off 8 bases at V and 0 bases at J, with 17 bases between the two ends. This CDR3 comprises 15 residues. In germline, CDR1 is DFQATT, CDR2 SNEGSKA (reference sequence). The donors, aged about 6 to 90, were healthy Caucasians from Russia. The study's findings and limits: Comparison with aged donors showed that long-lived donors had more naive CD4+ cells and higher diversity. Considered underestimates were the diversity estimates obtained from one million T cells.

The table lists this clonotype with a count of one. Its antigen is not identified. V is TRBV20-1 and J is TRBJ2-1, with unresolved D. This receptor was taken from a woman aged 60-70 years in good health. Material for sequencing was blood. CDR3 sequence reads: CSSARLISSYNEQFF. The CDR3 DNA follows: TGCAGTTCGGCTCGCCTTATAAGCTCCTACAATGAGCAGTTCTTC.